There are a few counts of the clone carrying this T cell receptor beta chain. What it binds is unknown. Germline V lookup: CDR1 MGHDK, CDR2 SYGVNS. This CDR3 region has 15 residues. Trimming took 3 bases from V and 3 from J; bases not matched to a gene: 7. The sample is drawn from a study of identical twins. Study-level results: Recombination models fit unrelated individuals' TCR alpha sharing but underestimated twins'. Fewer insertions were carried by abundant cord blood beta clonotypes, but none was seen in memory repertoires.

TCRdb reanalysed the 5' RACE reads using MiXCR and keeps one entry per CDR3 protein. The sample contains 1.5 million or so distinct CDR3 sequences, 32% of which appear only once. J is TRBJ1-2 and V is TRBV25-1, with 7 bases fitting TRBD1. The receptor comes from a newborn girl in good health. Sequencing used cord blood. CDR3 region: CASSDIPGTDYGYTF. The CDR3 DNA reads as TGTGCCAGCAGTGATATCCCCGGGACAGACTATGGCTACACCTTC.